Each of the 32 T cell receptor beta chains below was sequenced from the same sample in a study of CD8 T cells in ankylosing spondylitis. These receptors lack a known antigen. TCRdb ran MiXCR on the 5' RACE reads and lists one entry per CDR3 protein. The table has 750,000 to 850,000 distinct CDR3 sequences, approximately 10% seen once. Broader study findings: Ankylosing spondylitis blood appeared to carry a characteristic TCR beta motif of roughly 8 highly homologous variants.

The specimen sequenced was blood, either unsorted or a sorted T cell fraction (not recorded which). Receptor source: a male donor with ankylosing spondylitis.

This clonotype was counted ten times or more. CDR3 nucleotide sequence: TGCACCGGCAGTGGCGGTGGGTGGGATACGCAGTATTTT. Translated: CTGSGGGWDTQYF. This rearrangement joins TRBV29-1 to TRBJ2-3; no clear D. The V gene's germline CDR1 is SQVTM and CDR2 ANQGSEA. The CDR3 has 13 residues.

This clonotype appeared a few times. This CDR3 reads CASSQDKDGENSPLHF. The CDR3 DNA sequence: TGCGCCAGCAGCCAAGATAAGGACGGAGAAAATTCACCCCTCCACTTT. The chain carries TRBV4-3 and TRBJ1-6; D gene uncertain. The length of the CDR3 is 16 residues. CDR1 and CDR2 from the germline V gene are LGHNA and YSLEER. V dropped 0 bases and J dropped 7 bases, with 13 bases sitting between them.

This clonotype was seen only a few times. J is TRBJ2-1 and V is TRBV19; D is uncertain. V was cut by 4 bases and J by 1 base, with 17 bases left in between. The CDR3 contains 17 residues. Germline loops: CDR1 LNHDA, CDR2 SQIVND (reference sequence). The CDR3 DNA follows: TGTGCCAGTAGTAACGAACACAGCAGTGGGTCCTACAATGAGCAGTTCTTC. Its translation is CASSNEHSSGSYNEQFF.

This clonotype was observed many times. V and J are TRBV3-1 and TRBJ1-2; D gene ambiguous. The germline CDR1 and CDR2 sequences are LGHDT and YNNKEL (reference sequence). Trimming cost V 0 bases and J 4 bases, with 9 bases left between them. The CDR3 totals 14 residues. CDR3 in DNA: TGTGCCAGCAGCCAAGATGGACGGGTCTATGGCTACACCTTC. It translates to CASSQDGRVYGYTF.

This clonotype was counted a few times. This sequence joins TRBV20-1 and TRBJ2-3, with 11 positions matching TRBD2. The CDR3 contains 15 residues. The V gene's germline CDR1 is DFQATT and CDR2 SNEGSKA (reference sequence). J gave up 3 bases and V 5 bases, and 7 bases lay outside the gene matches. The CDR3 DNA sequence: TGCAGTGCTGGAGTAGCGGGGGGGCCTACAGATACGCAGTATTTT. Residues: CSAGVAGGPTDTQYF.

In this sample, this clonotype turned up a few times. The chain links TRBV15 to TRBJ2-7; 10 bases agree with TRBD1. The V gene end was trimmed by 7 bases and the J gene end by 1 base; junction bases not matched to a gene: 7. This CDR3 is 15 amino acids long. The V gene's germline CDR1 is LNHNV and CDR2 YYDKDF (reference sequence). Written as DNA, the CDR3 is TGTGCCACCAAAGCGGGACAGGGGACTTCCTACGAGCAGTACTTC. Its protein product is CATKAGQGTSYEQYF.

In its sample, this clonotype was seen many times. The chain uses TRBV20-1 and TRBJ2-7, with 7 bases aligning to TRBD1. CDR1 DFQATT and CDR2 SNEGSKA come from the germline V gene (reference sequence). This CDR3 spans 12 amino acids. The V and J ends lost 7 bases and 3 bases, in that order; junction bases with no gene match: 6. The CDR3 sequence is CSVTRDSYEQYF. CDR3 sequence (DNA): TGCAGTGTTACTCGGGACAGCTACGAGCAGTACTTC.

The table lists this clonotype with many counts. The chain combines TRBV20-1 with TRBJ2-1, with D hard to call. Germline assignment: CDR1 DFQATT and CDR2 SNEGSKA (reference sequence). The CDR3 runs to 14 residues. With 0 bases removed from V and 9 bases from J, the gap between germline ends came to 15 bases. CDR3 DNA sequence: TGCAGTGCTAGAGATCGACGGCTCTTCGGTGAGCAGTTCTTC. It encodes CSARDRRLFGEQFF.

This clonotype was observed many times. This sequence joins TRBV5-1 and TRBJ1-1; 8 nucleotides agree with TRBD1. Unmatched junction bases numbered 3, after V lost 0 bases and J lost 5 bases. The CDR3 is 14 residues long. Germline CDR1 reads SGHRS; CDR2 reads YFSETQ. In DNA form, the CDR3 reads TGCGCCAGCAGCTTGGACAGGGGGTTGACTGAAGCTTTCTTT. Translating it yields CASSLDRGLTEAFF.

This clonotype was counted a few times. The chain is built from TRBV12-3 or TRBV12-4 and TRBJ2-7; 8 bases match TRBD1. Unmatched junction bases numbered 10, after V lost 5 bases and J lost 4 bases. The CDR3 runs to 15 residues. The CDR3 loop reads CASSPSGTGPYEQYF. Here the CDR3 DNA reads TGTGCCAGCAGTCCCTCCGGGACAGGACCTTACGAGCAGTACTTC.

Many counts were recorded for this clonotype. V and J are TRBV6-1 and TRBJ2-1, with a tentative D call TRBD1 (6 bases). The V end was cut by 6 bases, the J end by 5 bases, with 20 bases between. The CDR3 loop spans 16 amino acids. The germline V gene has CDR1 MNHNS and CDR2 SASEGT. The CDR3 DNA reads TGTGCCAGCAGCACTCCCTTTCAAGGGGGAGACAATGAGCAGTTCTTC. Amino acids: CASSTPFQGGDNEQFF.

This clonotype was seen only a few times. This sequence joins TRBV11-2 and TRBJ1-1, with unresolved D. The CDR3 runs 12 residues. Deletions cut 1 base from V and 11 bases from J, with 11 bases between. Germline V gives CDR1 SGHAT, CDR2 FQNNGV. For the CDR3, the DNA is TGTGCCAGCAGCTTAGGAGGTCTGCGGGCTTTCTTT. Its translation is CASSLGGLRAFF.

This clonotype was observed a few times. The chain employs TRBV7-9 and TRBJ1-1; no clear D. The CDR3 length is 14 residues. The ends were cut back, 3 bases at V and 2 bases at J, with 10 bases in the middle. Germline assignment: CDR1 SEHNR and CDR2 FQNEAQ (reference sequence). The CDR3 DNA reads as TGTGCCAGCAGCTTTGAACCGCAAAACACTGAAGCTTTCTTT. This translates into CASSFEPQNTEAFF.

The genes are TRBV12-3 or TRBV12-4 and TRBJ2-5; 10 bases align to TRBD1. The CDR3 sequence is 16 residues long. The V gene end was trimmed by 4 bases and the J gene end by 5 bases; junction bases not matched to a gene: 10. The CDR3 protein is CASSWVTGGGLETQYF. As DNA, the CDR3 is TGTGCCAGCAGTTGGGTGACAGGGGGCGGATTGGAGACCCAGTACTTC.

This clonotype showed up just a few times. The V and J genes are TRBV4-2 and TRBJ2-1; 9 nucleotides align to TRBD1. Germline V gene sequence: CDR1 LGHNA, CDR2 YNFKEQ. The CDR3 has 15 residues. V trimming: 4 bases; J trimming: 10 bases; junction bases outside the gene matches: 11. DNA of the CDR3: TGTGCCAGCAGCCCTCCGGGACAGGGTGACTGGGAGCAGTTCTTC. Its protein is CASSPPGQGDWEQFF.

The sample holds a few counts of this clonotype. J is TRBJ1-2 and V is TRBV7-2; TRBD1 might be the D (5 bases). V lost 1 base to trimming and J lost 13 bases, with 10 bases between them. CDR1 and CDR2 (germline): SGHTA, FQGNSA. The CDR3 has 11 amino acids. The CDR3 nucleotides are TGTGCCAGCAGCTTAGGGTCAGGGTTCACCTTC. It specifies CASSLGSGFTF.

The chain combines TRBV5-1 with TRBJ2-1, with 7 bases lining up with TRBD2. This CDR3 is 13 amino acids long. Germline lookup yields CDR1 SGHRS and CDR2 YFSETQ. V shed 3 bases, J shed 12 bases, and the junction held 9 bases outside the gene matches. The CDR3 DNA reads TGCGCCAGCAGCTCCACCGGGAGGAACGCGCAGTTCTTC. Protein: CASSSTGRNAQFF. Filled out from reference TRBV5-1 and TRBJ2-1, the complete variable domain reads KAGVTQTPRYLIKTRGQQVTLSCSPISGHRSVSWYQQTPGQGLQFLFEYFSETQRNKGNFPGRFSGRQFSNSRSEMNVSTLELGDSALYLCASSSTGRNAQFFGPGTRLTVL.

This chain connects TRBV7-2 to TRBJ1-2; possibly TRBD1 for D (6 bases). In germline, CDR1 is SGHTA, CDR2 FQGNSA. V lost 3 bases and J lost 2, with 16 bases in between. There are 16 residues in the CDR3. This CDR3 reads CASSLGPGVLNYGYTF. The CDR3 DNA follows: TGTGCCAGCAGCTTGGGACCAGGGGTATTAAACTATGGCTACACCTTC.

There are a few counts of this clonotype. The genes are TRBV20-1 and TRBJ1-1; 7 nucleotides line up with TRBD1. The J segment lost 6 bases and the V segment lost 1 base, leaving 8 bases of the junction unmatched. The CDR3 runs 14 residues. Germline V gene sequence: CDR1 DFQATT, CDR2 SNEGSKA (reference sequence). CDR3 in amino acids: CSARGRRGVSEAFF. In nucleotides, the CDR3 is TGCAGTGCTAGAGGGCGCAGGGGGGTATCTGAAGCTTTCTTT.

This clonotype was observed a handful of times. CDR3 sequence reads: CSAGDLSGANVLTF. In DNA form, the CDR3 reads TGCAGCGCAGGAGATCTCTCTGGGGCCAACGTCCTGACTTTC. The chain employs TRBV29-1 and TRBJ2-6; D ambiguous. The V and J ends lost 7 bases and 0 bases respectively, with 10 bases between them. The CDR3 covers 14 residues. Per the germline V gene, CDR1 is SQVTM and CDR2 is ANQGSEA.

In its sample, this clonotype was seen many times. The chain uses TRBV5-1 and TRBJ2-1, with a possible D match to TRBD1 (6 bases). The V end was cut by 4 bases, the J end by 5 bases, with 10 bases between. This CDR3 spans 13 amino acids. Germline CDR1 reads SGHRS; CDR2 reads YFSETQ. The CDR3 DNA is TGCGCCAGCAGCATCGGACAGAACAATGAGCAGTTCTTC. Encoded protein: CASSIGQNNEQFF.

This clonotype occurred many times. V is TRBV9 and J is TRBJ2-3; tentatively, D is TRBD1 (6 bases). Germline V gene sequence: CDR1 SGDLS, CDR2 YYNGEE. CDR3 length: 16 amino acids. V shed 4 bases and J shed 2 bases, with 17 bases lying between them. The CDR3 coding sequence is TGTGCCAGCAGCCCCCACACGACAGGCATCACAGATACGCAGTATTTT. This codes for CASSPHTTGITDTQYF.

The rearrangement joins TRBV6-5 to TRBJ2-1; 7 bases match TRBD1. V was pared by 2 bases and J by 5 bases, with 3 bases of the junction left unmatched. Per germline, CDR1 MNHEY and CDR2 SVGAGI. This CDR3 is 14 amino acids long. For the CDR3, the DNA is TGTGCCAGCAGTTACATGACAGGGAACAATGAGCAGTTCTTC. This sequence encodes CASSYMTGNNEQFF.

The chain is built from TRBV20-1 and TRBJ1-2; a possible D gene is TRBD1 (5 bases). The V and J ends lost 0 bases and 8 bases respectively, with 19 bases between them. CDR3 length: 15 residues. Germline V CDR1 and CDR2: DFQATT, SNEGSKA (reference sequence). As DNA, the CDR3 is TGCAGTGCTAGAGATCCGGGACGGCGGGCGGGAGGCTACACCTTC. Translating it yields CSARDPGRRAGGYTF.

This clonotype appeared a few times. This sequence joins TRBV29-1 and TRBJ2-7; D uncertain. The V end lost 5 bases, the J end lost 0 bases, and 17 bases lay between the germline ends. Germline V gene sequence: CDR1 SQVTM, CDR2 ANQGSEA. The length of the CDR3 is 15 residues. CDR3 residues: CSVLDGYSGSYEQYF. CDR3 sequence (DNA): TGCAGCGTTCTCGACGGGTACTCAGGCTCCTACGAGCAGTACTTC.

This clonotype turned up a few times. This chain links TRBV4-2 with TRBJ1-4, with a possible D match to TRBD1 (5 bases). The CDR3 sequence is 14 residues long. Trimming removed 4 bases from V and 8 bases from J, with 14 bases in between. The germline gives CDR1 LGHNA, CDR2 YNFKEQ. The CDR3 sequence is CASSPRGREEKLFF. CDR3 sequence (DNA): TGTGCCAGCAGCCCTCGGGGCCGAGAGGAAAAACTGTTTTTT.

This clonotype was found a few times. V usage is TRBV7-9 and J usage is TRBJ2-1, with D uncertain. Germline V gives CDR1 SEHNR, CDR2 FQNEAQ (reference sequence). This CDR3 comprises 14 residues. The V and J ends lost 7 bases and 4 bases respectively, with 14 bases between them. DNA of the CDR3: TGTGCCAGCATCAATATCGCGGTATACAATGAGCAGTTCTTC. This encodes CASINIAVYNEQFF. Full variable domain (rest looked up from reference TRBV7-9 and TRBJ2-1): DTGVSQNPRHKITKRGQNVTFRCDPISEHNRLYWYRQTLGQGPEFLTYFQNEAQLEKSRLLSDRFSAERPKGSFSTLEIQRTEQGDSAMYLCASINIAVYNEQFFGPGTRLTVL.

This clonotype has a handful of counts. The chain joins TRBV5-1 to TRBJ1-1, with a weak D call TRBD1 (6 bases). Germline-derived CDR1 and CDR2 are SGHRS and YFSETQ. V lost 5 bases, J lost 4 bases, and 24 bases lay in between. This CDR3 spans 17 amino acids. The CDR3 region has the DNA TGCGCCAGCAGTCGTACCCCCCGACAGGCGTCGACCACTGAAGCTTTCTTT. Translating gives CASSRTPRQASTTEAFF.

This clonotype came up a few times. CDR3 nucleotides: TGCGCCAGCAGCTTGGAACAAAAGCTGTTTTTT. The encoded protein is CASSLEQKLFF. The V gene is TRBV5-1, the J gene TRBJ2-2; D remains ambiguous. Germline CDR1 is SGHRS and CDR2 is YFSETQ. The CDR3 covers 11 residues. The germline V and J ends were trimmed by 0 bases and 12 bases, with 6 bases remaining between them.

The DNA for the CDR3 is TGTGCCAGCAGCTCGACATTAAAGGACAGGGGGAATAACTATGGCTACACCTTC. Protein: CASSSTLKDRGNNYGYTF. The rearrangement uses TRBV11-1 and TRBJ1-2; TRBD1 agrees at 10 bases. This CDR3 comprises 18 residues. Germline CDR1 is SGHAT and CDR2 is FQDESV (reference sequence). With V trimmed by 4 bases and J by 1 base, 12 bases remained unmatched.

This clonotype was found a few times. The chain joins TRBV9 to TRBJ2-3; 9 bases are a match to TRBD2. Germline V lookup: CDR1 SGDLS, CDR2 YYNGEE. V dropped 0 bases and J dropped 3; count of bases not matched to a gene: 5. This CDR3 contains 16 residues. CDR3 sequence reads: CASSVGPAGGTDTQYF. The DNA of the CDR3 is TGTGCCAGCAGCGTAGGCCCAGCGGGGGGAACAGATACGCAGTATTTT.

This clonotype was observed a handful of times. The chain combines TRBV6-1 with TRBJ2-7; 9 nucleotides agree with TRBD1. Germline lookup yields CDR1 MNHNS and CDR2 SASEGT. The CDR3 has 16 residues. The V and J ends lost 5 bases and 5 bases, in that order; junction bases with no gene match: 13. Written as DNA, the CDR3 is TGTGCCAGCAGTCCCCGTCCCGGGACAGGGAAGGACGAGCAGTACTTC. It yields the protein CASSPRPGTGKDEQYF.